A single sample gave rise to the 31 T cell receptor beta chains below, sequenced in a study of PD-L1 blockade in urothelial cancer. Method: immunoSEQ multiplex PCR; TCRdb's copy keeps in-frame clones and lacks some. The sample has tens of thousands of clones, around 83% seen once. Time point given: pretreatment peripheral blood. The sample in question was PBMCs, obtained around atezolizumab (anti-PD-L1) treatment. Receptors originate from a man aged 45-60 years with urothelial cancer.

The DNA for the CDR3 is TGTGCCAGCAGCCTAGCGGGAGGGAACACCGGGGAGCTGTTTTTT. Its protein product is CASSLAGGNTGELFF. V is TRBV11-2 and J is TRBJ2-2; 11 bases line up with TRBD2. CDR1 SGHAT and CDR2 FQNNGV come from the germline V gene. The CDR3 length is 15 residues. V lost 5 bases, J lost 1 base, and 0 bases stayed unmatched.

In this sample, this clone turned up once. The chain joins TRBV2 to TRBJ2-2, with 11 bases aligning to TRBD2. Germline V gene sequence: CDR1 SNHLY, CDR2 FYNNEI. The CDR3 extends over 17 amino acids. V trimming: 4 bases; J trimming: 6 bases; junction bases outside the gene matches: 10. The CDR3 loop reads CASSGTSGSRFAGELFF. CDR3 nucleotide sequence: TGTGCCAGCAGTGGAACTAGCGGGAGTAGGTTTGCCGGGGAGCTGTTTTTT.

This rearrangement joins TRBV18 to TRBJ2-7; 7 bases line up with TRBD2. Germline lookup yields CDR1 KGHSH and CDR2 LQKENI. Trimming took 2 bases from V and 2 from J; bases not matched to a gene: 3. The CDR3 runs 14 residues. Here the CDR3 DNA reads TGTGCCAGCTCACCAGGGGGGGAACCCTACGAGCAGTACGTC. This gives the protein CASSPGGEPYEQYV.

The gene calls are TRBV7-8 and TRBJ2-5, with TRBD1 matching 8 bases. V shed 4 bases, J shed 3 bases, and the junction held 1 base outside the gene matches. Germline CDR1 and CDR2: SGHVS and FQNEAQ. The CDR3 spans 13 residues. The chain's CDR3 is CASSSTGEETQYF. The CDR3 DNA reads TGTGCCAGCAGCTCGACAGGGGAAGAGACCCAGTACTTC.

The rearrangement joins TRBV13 to TRBJ1-1; 7 nucleotides match TRBD1. CDR3 length: 14 amino acids. Germline V gene sequence: CDR1 PRHDT, CDR2 FYEKMQ (reference sequence). Trimming cost V 3 bases and J 4 bases; bases outside gene matches: 5. CDR3 amino acids: CASSFTGEVTEAFF. For the CDR3, the DNA is TGTGCCAGCAGCTTTACAGGGGAGGTCACTGAAGCTTTCTTT.

The V and J genes are TRBV7-9 and TRBJ2-3; 8 bases are shared with TRBD2. Germline V CDR1 and CDR2: SEHNR, FQNEAQ (reference sequence). The V and J ends lost 3 bases and 0 bases, in that order; junction bases with no gene match: 2. The CDR3 consists of 15 residues. CDR3 region: CASSFLAGSTDTQYF. The CDR3 nucleotides are TGTGCCAGCAGCTTCCTAGCGGGTAGCACAGATACGCAGTATTTT.

The chain carries TRBV9 and TRBJ2-1, with 7 positions matching TRBD2. The V gene's germline CDR1 is SGDLS and CDR2 YYNGEE. This CDR3 comprises 16 residues. Losses at the gene ends were 3 bases for V and 0 bases for J; bases not matched to a gene: 6. The CDR3 loop reads CASSGSGASSYNEQFF. DNA of the CDR3: TGTGCCAGCAGCGGCAGCGGGGCTAGCTCCTACAATGAGCAGTTCTTC.

The chain links TRBV4-1 to TRBJ2-1; 10 bases match TRBD1. Germline lookup yields CDR1 MGHRA and CDR2 YSYEKL. The junction had 3 bases not matched to a gene; V was cut back by 3 bases and J by 7 bases. The CDR3 extends over 14 amino acids. The CDR3 sequence: CASSQRQGANEQFF. DNA for the CDR3: TGCGCCAGCAGCCAGCGACAGGGGGCGAATGAGCAGTTCTTC.

This chain uses TRBV7-3 with TRBJ2-1; TRBD2 matches at 11 bases. Germline CDR1 and CDR2: SGHTA and FQGTGA. This CDR3 contains 16 residues. Germline trimming cut 3 bases from V and 10 bases from J; bases unmatched to any gene: 11. This chain's CDR3 is CASSLGHSGRAGEQFF. The CDR3, as DNA: TGTGCCAGCAGCTTGGGGCATAGCGGGAGGGCCGGCGAGCAGTTCTTC.

This chain links TRBV11-3 with TRBJ2-1, with D tentatively TRBD1 (5 bases). The CDR3 spans 15 residues. The germline V and J ends were trimmed by 5 bases and 5 bases, with 16 bases remaining between them. Germline assignment: CDR1 SGHNT and CDR2 YENEEA. The CDR3 DNA sequence: TGTGCCAGCAGCCCCGACAGAAGGGCGGACAATGAGCAGTTCTTC. As protein: CASSPDRRADNEQFF.

This chain links TRBV9 with TRBJ2-3; D call uncertain. CDR3 length equals 14 residues. V was pared by 2 bases and J by 5 bases, with 12 bases between. Germline loops: CDR1 SGDLS, CDR2 YYNGEE. CDR3 bases: TGTGCCAGCAGCGTTACCCCGACGGGAGATACGCAGTATTTT. Translating gives CASSVTPTGDTQYF.

This chain joins TRBV7-2 and TRBJ1-1; 7 nucleotides agree with TRBD1. Germline CDR1 SGHTA, CDR2 FQGNSA. Germline trimming cut 5 bases from V and 4 bases from J; bases unmatched to any gene: 10. CDR3 length: 15 amino acids. The CDR3 nucleotides are TGTGCCAGCAGCAGAATACAGGGGCCGACCACTGAAGCTTTCTTT. Translation: CASSRIQGPTTEAFF.

V and J are TRBV4-2 and TRBJ2-5; 11 bases agree with TRBD2. Germline V gene lookup returns CDR1 LGHNA and CDR2 YNFKEQ. The ends lost 1 base at V and 5 bases at J; junction bases unmatched: 6. This CDR3 is built from 16 residues. The CDR3 reads CASSQAGTSGAETQYF. The CDR3 nucleotides are TGTGCCAGCAGCCAAGCCGGGACTAGCGGAGCGGAGACCCAGTACTTC.

The chain has TRBV2 and TRBJ1-2; D remains unclear. V was pared by 6 bases and J by 2 bases, with 13 bases between. The CDR3 extends over 14 amino acids. The germline V gene encodes CDR1 SNHLY and CDR2 FYNNEI. CDR3 protein: CASSEYAGNYGYTF. The CDR3 DNA follows: TGTGCCAGCAGCGAATATGCGGGGAACTATGGCTACACCTTC.

This chain joins TRBV5-8 and TRBJ2-5; D is uncertain. Trimming took 4 bases from V and 5 from J, leaving 6 bases between them. Germline V gene lookup returns CDR1 SGHTS and CDR2 YDEGEE. CDR3 size: 11 residues. CDR3 residues: CASSPRETQYF. The CDR3 nucleotides are TGTGCCAGCAGCCCCCGGGAGACCCAGTACTTC.

The V call is TRBV15, the J call TRBJ1-1; no clear D. Germline V gives CDR1 LNHNV, CDR2 YYDKDF (reference sequence). There are 15 residues in the CDR3. V was clipped by 1 base and J by 0 bases, with 9 bases between them. The CDR3 spells CATSRAAQLNTEAFF. The CDR3 nucleotides are TGTGCCACCAGCAGAGCAGCACAGTTGAACACTGAAGCTTTCTTT.

The V call is TRBV10-2, the J call TRBJ1-1; tentative D call: TRBD1 (5 bases). Deletions cut 4 bases from V and 1 base from J, with 13 bases between. The CDR3 sequence is 15 residues long. Germline lookup yields CDR1 WSHSY and CDR2 SAAADI. The CDR3 DNA sequence: TGCGCCAGCAGTGGATCAGGGAAAAGGAACACTGAAGCTTTCTTT. Its translation is CASSGSGKRNTEAFF.

V gene TRBV10-2 combines with J gene TRBJ2-1, with 9 nucleotides matching TRBD2. The CDR3 is 16 amino acids. The V gene end was trimmed by 7 bases and the J gene end by 5 bases; junction bases not matched to a gene: 12. Germline V lookup: CDR1 WSHSY, CDR2 SAAADI. CDR3 residues: CASTRRAGGYDNEQFF. The CDR3 DNA reads TGCGCCAGCACACGTCGAGCGGGAGGTTACGACAATGAGCAGTTCTTC.

CDR3 sequence reads: CAISEGGLQSGTQYF. As DNA, the CDR3 is TGTGCCATCAGTGAGGGGGGCCTTCAGAGCGGTACGCAGTATTTT. The V call is TRBV10-3, the J call TRBJ2-3, with D perhaps matching TRBD1 (6 bases). Germline V gives CDR1 ENHRY, CDR2 SYGVKD. CDR3 size: 15 residues. Trimming removed 2 bases at V and 8 bases at J, with 17 bases between.

The gene calls are TRBV28 and TRBJ2-2; TRBD1 aligns across 8 bases. CDR1 and CDR2 from the germline V gene are MDHEN and SYDVKM. The CDR3 sequence is 15 residues long. V lost 6 bases to trimming and J lost 4 bases; unmatched junction nucleotides: 7. Here the CDR3 reads CASRRRGLVTGELFF. The CDR3 coding sequence is TGTGCCAGCAGGCGCAGGGGGCTGGTCACCGGGGAGCTGTTTTTT. Drawing the rest from reference TRBV28 and TRBJ2-2, the complete variable domain is DVKVTQSSRYLVKRTGEKVFLECVQDMDHENMFWYRQDPGLGLRLIYFSYDVKMKEKGDIPEGYSVSREKKERFSLILESASTNQTSMYLCASRRRGLVTGELFFGEGSRLTVL.

The V gene is TRBV4-1, the J gene TRBJ1-1; TRBD1 is a possible D gene (6 bases). The CDR3 has 14 residues. Germline V gene data show CDR1 as MGHRA and CDR2 as YSYEKL. With 4 bases removed from V and 4 bases from J, the gap between germline ends came to 13 bases. The CDR3 loop reads CASSLGRGGTEAFF. The CDR3 DNA reads as TGCGCCAGCAGCCTCGGTCGAGGGGGCACTGAAGCTTTCTTT.

Concerning this clone itself: The sample carries other DNA sequences with the same CDR3. The chain carries TRBV11-2 and TRBJ2-2; D perhaps matches TRBD2 (5 bases). Germline values: CDR1 SGHAT, CDR2 FQNNGV. This CDR3 has 13 residues. Trimming shortened V by 6 bases and J by 2 bases, and 7 bases separated the two germline ends. The CDR3 DNA is TGTGCCAGCAGTCGGACTAACACCGGGGAGCTGTTTTTT. Protein product: CASSRTNTGELFF.

The chain couples TRBV2 to TRBJ1-5; D gene uncertain. The CDR3 has 15 residues. The V end lost 6 bases, the J end lost 4 bases, and 16 bases lay between the germline ends. Germline lookup yields CDR1 SNHLY and CDR2 FYNNEI. CDR3 sequence (DNA): TGTGCCAGCAGGAGACCGGCGGTGGATAATCAGCCCCAGCATTTT. It yields the protein CASRRPAVDNQPQHF.

The genes are TRBV5-1 and TRBJ1-1; D is perhaps TRBD1 (5 bases). The germline V gene encodes CDR1 SGHRS and CDR2 YFSETQ. Trimming left V 0 bases short and J 0 bases short, with 12 bases between. The length of the CDR3 is 16 residues. CDR3 loop: CASSLEGQGMNTEAFF. CDR3 nucleotides: TGCGCCAGCAGCTTGGAGGGTCAGGGTATGAACACTGAAGCTTTCTTT. Based on the CDR3 plus reference TRBV5-1 and TRBJ1-1, the full variable domain is KAGVTQTPRYLIKTRGQQVTLSCSPISGHRSVSWYQQTPGQGLQFLFEYFSETQRNKGNFPGRFSGRQFSNSRSEMNVSTLELGDSALYLCASSLEGQGMNTEAFFGQGTRLTVV.

This clone appeared a few times. CDR3 coding DNA: TGTGCCTGGCCTCCGGGACAGAGCTCCTACGAGCAGTACGTC. Translating gives CAWPPGQSSYEQYV. This chain joins TRBV30 and TRBJ2-7, with 7 bases lining up with TRBD1. Germline V gene lookup returns CDR1 GTSNPN and CDR2 SVGIG (reference sequence). The junction had 7 bases not matched to a gene; V was cut back by 5 bases and J by 0 bases. The length of the CDR3 is 14 residues.

The rearrangement links TRBV7-6 to TRBJ2-1; 8 bases match TRBD2. The germline gives CDR1 SGHVS, CDR2 FNYEAQ. Unmatched junction bases numbered 6, after V lost 5 bases and J lost 0 bases. The CDR3 runs to 16 residues. The CDR3 DNA follows: TGTGCCAGCAGCCCCGGGGCGGGAGGCTCCTACAATGAGCAGTTCTTC. This translates into CASSPGAGGSYNEQFF.

The chain uses TRBV10-2 and TRBJ2-5; D possibly corresponds to TRBD2 (6 bases). The CDR3 has 13 residues. V gave up 4 bases and J gave up 5 bases, with 11 bases separating them. Germline CDR1 is WSHSY and CDR2 is SAAADI. As DNA, the CDR3 is TGCGCCAGCAGTGGGAGGGTAAGGGAGACCCAGTACTTC. Translated: CASSGRVRETQYF.

The chain carries TRBV28 and TRBJ2-5, with D possibly TRBD2 on 5 matching bases. Germline assignment: CDR1 MDHEN and CDR2 SYDVKM. Trimming shortened V by 5 bases and J by 3 bases, and 19 bases separated the two germline ends. The CDR3 runs 16 residues. In DNA, the CDR3 is TGTGCCAGCAGTCCTGAGGGCCGAAGTGGTAAAGAGACCCAGTACTTC. This encodes CASSPEGRSGKETQYF.

About this clone itself: A far larger clone is only one base removed, so a read error is likely. The J gene is TRBJ2-1, the V gene TRBV5-6, with TRBD1 matching over 7 bases. The germline V gene encodes CDR1 SGHDT and CDR2 YYEEEE. The trim removed 5 bases at V and 7 bases at J, leaving 3 bases unmatched. This CDR3 is built from 12 residues. The CDR3 loop reads CASRYRGNEQFF. As DNA, the CDR3 is TGTGCCAGCAGGTACAGGGGAAATGAGCAGTTCTTC.

V is TRBV30 and J is TRBJ2-3; TRBD2 might be the D (6 bases). The germline V gene encodes CDR1 GTSNPN and CDR2 SVGIG (reference sequence). The length of the CDR3 is 14 residues. The ends were cut back, 4 bases at V and 1 base at J, with 12 bases in the middle. The CDR3 is CAWTSGHGTDTQYF. CDR3 DNA sequence: TGTGCCTGGACAAGCGGGCACGGCACAGATACGCAGTATTTT. Complete variable domain (other parts from reference TRBV30 and TRBJ2-3): SQTIHQWPATLVQPVGSPLSLECTVEGTSNPNLYWYRQAAGRGLQLLFYSVGIGQISSEVPQNLSASRPQDRQFILSSKKLLLSDSGFYLCAWTSGHGTDTQYFGPGTRLTVL.

The rearrangement links TRBV18 to TRBJ2-7, with 9 bases fitting TRBD1. Germline trimming cut 2 bases from V and 3 bases from J; bases unmatched to any gene: 2. Germline assignment: CDR1 KGHSH and CDR2 LQKENI. The CDR3 length is 14 residues. The CDR3 loop reads CASSPRGQGYEQYF. The DNA of the CDR3 is TGTGCCAGCTCACCAAGGGGACAGGGCTACGAGCAGTACTTC. Variable domain in full (rest from reference TRBV18 and TRBJ2-7): NAGVMQNPRHLVRRRGQEARLRCSPMKGHSHVYWYRQLPEEGLKFMVYLQKENIIDESGMPKERFSAEFPKEGPSILRIQQVVRGDSAAYFCASSPRGQGYEQYFGPGTRLTVT.